The rows below give T cell receptor beta chains drawn from one sample of a study of T cell responses to AZD1222 COVID-19 vaccine. Using immunoSEQ multiplex PCR, the repertoire was profiled, and TCRdb retains in-frame clones only, with some absent. In the table there are approximately 110,000 clones, about 94% of which are singletons. The sequenced sample was peripheral blood, obtained on day 0 of AZD1222 vaccination. Receptors were obtained from an adult in good health. Each CDR3 is given with its conserved first and last residue. A D gene is named only where the DNA matches it firmly. Some rows mark clone size as missing; the rest say once, few, many or name a class of expanded clone.

CDR3aa: CASSFRREYGTGELFF; CDR3nt: TGTGCCAGCAGCTTTCGGCGGGAGTACGGCACCGGGGAGCTGTTTTTT; j_gene: TRBJ2-2; d_gene: TRBD2; len: 16; v_gene: TRBV7-9; abundance: -
CDR3aa: CASSFSGQGYFRGYTF; CDR3nt: TGCGCCAGCAGCTTTTCGGGACAGGGGTATTTCCGTGGCTACACCTTC; j_gene: TRBJ1-2; d_gene: TRBD1; len: 16; v_gene: TRBV5-1; abundance: -
CDR3aa: CASSYSQGDSPLHF; CDR3nt: TGTGCCAGCAGTTACTCGCAGGGGGATTCACCCCTCCACTTT; j_gene: TRBJ1-6; d_gene: TRBD1; len: 14; v_gene: TRBV6-5; abundance: -
CDR3aa: CASSLAGTGEKLFF; CDR3nt: TGTGCCAGCAGCTTAGCCGGGACAGGTGAAAAACTGTTTTTT; j_gene: TRBJ1-4; d_gene: TRBD1; len: 14; v_gene: TRBV11-2; abundance: few
CDR3aa: CSVRETAGDNYTF; CDR3nt: TGCAGCGTTCGTGAGACGGCAGGGGACAACTACACCTTC; j_gene: TRBJ1-2; d_gene: -; len: 13; v_gene: TRBV29-1; abundance: -
CDR3aa: CASSPGQGARGNTIYF; CDR3nt: TGTGCCAGCAGCCCGGGACAGGGGGCGCGAGGAAACACCATATATTTT; j_gene: TRBJ1-3; d_gene: TRBD1; len: 16; v_gene: TRBV5-5; abundance: -
CDR3aa: CASSESPTSGSEQYF; CDR3nt: TGCGCCAGCAGTGAGTCACCTACTAGCGGGAGCGAGCAGTACTTC; j_gene: TRBJ2-7; d_gene: TRBD2; len: 15; v_gene: TRBV10-2; abundance: -
CDR3aa: CAISPGGTVANQPQHF; CDR3nt: TGTGCCATCAGTCCAGGAGGGACCGTTGCTAATCAGCCCCAGCATTTT; j_gene: TRBJ1-5; d_gene: -; len: 16; v_gene: TRBV10-3; abundance: -
CDR3aa: CASRGSGRTNTEAFF; CDR3nt: TGTGCCAGCAGGGGGTCAGGGCGGACGAACACTGAAGCTTTCTTT; j_gene: TRBJ1-1; d_gene: -; len: 15; v_gene: TRBV6-5; abundance: -
CDR3aa: CASSARDYYNEQFF; CDR3nt: TGTGCCAGCAGTGCCCGGGACTATTACAATGAGCAGTTCTTC; j_gene: TRBJ2-1; d_gene: TRBD2; len: 14; v_gene: TRBV2; abundance: -
CDR3aa: CASSLPTDTQYF; CDR3nt: TGCGCCAGCAGCTTGCCCACAGATACGCAGTATTTT; j_gene: TRBJ2-3; d_gene: -; len: 12; v_gene: TRBV5-1; abundance: -
CDR3aa: CASSSLPPLNYTF; CDR3nt: TGTGCCAGCAGTTCTCTCCCTCCCCTTAACTACACCTTC; j_gene: TRBJ1-2; d_gene: -; len: 13; v_gene: TRBV28; abundance: -
CDR3aa: CASSFLQGWGLERQFF; CDR3nt: TGTGCCAGCAGTTTCCTTCAGGGGTGGGGGCTTGAGCGGCAGTTCTTC; j_gene: TRBJ2-1; d_gene: -; len: 16; v_gene: TRBV27; abundance: -
CDR3aa: CAISDQGAEGYTF; CDR3nt: TGTGCCATCAGTGATCAGGGGGCGGAGGGCTACACCTTC; j_gene: TRBJ1-2; d_gene: TRBD1; len: 13; v_gene: TRBV10-3; abundance: -
CDR3aa: CASSYPGTGSNEKLFF; CDR3nt: TGTGCCAGCAGTTACCCCGGGACAGGGAGTAATGAAAAACTGTTTTTT; j_gene: TRBJ1-4; d_gene: TRBD1; len: 16; v_gene: TRBV6-5; abundance: -
CDR3aa: CASSLDGYNSPLHF; CDR3nt: TGTGCCAGCAGCTTGGACGGCTATAATTCACCCCTCCACTTT; j_gene: TRBJ1-6; d_gene: -; len: 14; v_gene: TRBV7-2; abundance: once
CDR3aa: CSVQRAVSYEQYF; CDR3nt: TGCAGCGTTCAACGGGCCGTTAGCTACGAGCAGTACTTC; j_gene: TRBJ2-7; d_gene: -; len: 13; v_gene: TRBV29-1; abundance: -
CDR3aa: CASSQGPLARLAGGENTGELFF; CDR3nt: TGCGCCAGCAGCCAAGGGCCCTTGGCCCGACTAGCGGGAGGAGAGAACACCGGGGAGCTGTTTTTT; j_gene: TRBJ2-2; d_gene: TRBD2; len: 22; v_gene: TRBV4-1; abundance: -